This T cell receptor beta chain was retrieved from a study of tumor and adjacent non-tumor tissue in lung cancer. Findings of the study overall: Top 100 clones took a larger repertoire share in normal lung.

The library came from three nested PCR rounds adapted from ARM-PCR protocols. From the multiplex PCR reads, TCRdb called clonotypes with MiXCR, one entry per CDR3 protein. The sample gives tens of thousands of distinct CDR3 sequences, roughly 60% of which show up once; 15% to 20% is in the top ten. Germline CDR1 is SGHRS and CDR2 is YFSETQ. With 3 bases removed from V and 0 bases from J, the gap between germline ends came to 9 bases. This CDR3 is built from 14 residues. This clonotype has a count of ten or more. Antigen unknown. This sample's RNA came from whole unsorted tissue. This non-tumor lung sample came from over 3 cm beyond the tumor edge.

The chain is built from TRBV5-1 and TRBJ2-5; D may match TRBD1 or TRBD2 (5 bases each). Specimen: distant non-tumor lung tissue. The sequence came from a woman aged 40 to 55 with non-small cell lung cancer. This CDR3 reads CASSSGTYQETQYF. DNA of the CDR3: TGCGCCAGCAGCTCTGGGACGTACCAAGAGACCCAGTACTTC.